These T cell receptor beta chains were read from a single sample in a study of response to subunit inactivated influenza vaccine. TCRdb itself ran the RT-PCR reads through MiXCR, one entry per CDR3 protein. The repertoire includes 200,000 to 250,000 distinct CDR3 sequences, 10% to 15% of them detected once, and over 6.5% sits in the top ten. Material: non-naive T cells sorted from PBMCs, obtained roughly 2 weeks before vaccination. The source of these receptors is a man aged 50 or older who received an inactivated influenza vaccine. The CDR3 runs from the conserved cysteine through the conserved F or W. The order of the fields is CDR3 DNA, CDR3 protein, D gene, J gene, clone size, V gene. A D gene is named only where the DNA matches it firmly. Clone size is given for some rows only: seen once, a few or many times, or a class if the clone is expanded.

CDR3 DNA: TGCGCCAGCAGTCACTACAGCTCCTACGAGCAGTACTTC
CDR3 protein: CASSHYSSYEQYF
D gene: .
J gene: TRBJ2-7
clone size: .
V gene: TRBV23-1

CDR3 DNA: TGTGCCACCAGCAGTACAGGGGGCTTGGAGACCCAGTACTTC
CDR3 protein: CATSSTGGLETQYF
D gene: TRBD1
J gene: TRBJ2-5
clone size: many
V gene: TRBV15

CDR3 DNA: TGTGCCAGCAGTCCGCCGGGACTAGGCGAGCAGTACTTC
CDR3 protein: CASSPPGLGEQYF
D gene: TRBD2
J gene: TRBJ2-7
clone size: many
V gene: TRBV28

CDR3 DNA: TGTGCCAGCAGTAAGACAGGCATCGCACCCGGCTACACCTTC
CDR3 protein: CASSKTGIAPGYTF
D gene: .
J gene: TRBJ1-2
clone size: many
V gene: TRBV12-3/TRBV12-4

CDR3 DNA: TGTGCCAGCAGTTTCATGGACATCGGGGAGCTGTTTTTT
CDR3 protein: CASSFMDIGELFF
D gene: .
J gene: TRBJ2-2
clone size: .
V gene: TRBV12-3/TRBV12-4

CDR3 DNA: TGTGCCAGCCTTAGCTACGGCACAGATACGCAGTATTTT
CDR3 protein: CASLSYGTDTQYF
D gene: .
J gene: TRBJ2-3
clone size: few
V gene: TRBV12-3/TRBV12-4

CDR3 DNA: TGTGCCAGCAGCAAAGGAGCGGGTTATTACAATGAGCAGTTCTTC
CDR3 protein: CASSKGAGYYNEQFF
D gene: .
J gene: TRBJ2-1
clone size: .
V gene: TRBV7-2

CDR3 DNA: TGTGCCAGCAGCCTAGACGGGGGGGCCGGAGATACGCAGTATTTT
CDR3 protein: CASSLDGGAGDTQYF
D gene: TRBD2
J gene: TRBJ2-3
clone size: .
V gene: TRBV13

CDR3 DNA: TGTGCCAGCAGCCTAACGGATCCCGGGGAGCTGTTTTTT
CDR3 protein: CASSLTDPGELFF
D gene: .
J gene: TRBJ2-2
clone size: many
V gene: TRBV12-3/TRBV12-4

CDR3 DNA: TGTGCCAGCAGTGATAATGACAGGGGGCGACCTGAAGCTTTCTTT
CDR3 protein: CASSDNDRGRPEAFF
D gene: TRBD1
J gene: TRBJ1-1
clone size: .
V gene: TRBV6-1

CDR3 DNA: TGTGCCAGCAGCCCGGGATCATCAAGGGGGCGAGAGACCCAGTACTTC
CDR3 protein: CASSPGSSRGRETQYF
D gene: TRBD1
J gene: TRBJ2-5
clone size: few
V gene: TRBV14

CDR3 DNA: TGTGCCAGCAGCTTAGGCCAGAACTACGAGCAGTACTTC
CDR3 protein: CASSLGQNYEQYF
D gene: .
J gene: TRBJ2-7
clone size: many
V gene: TRBV7-2

CDR3 DNA: TGTGCCAGCAGCCCTGGGACTAGCGGGGCCACCCAGGGCGAGCAGTACTTC
CDR3 protein: CASSPGTSGATQGEQYF
D gene: TRBD2
J gene: TRBJ2-7
clone size: .
V gene: TRBV6-2/TRBV6-3

CDR3 DNA: TGTGCCAGCAGCGCCATACAGCGAGCGGAGACCCAGTACTTC
CDR3 protein: CASSAIQRAETQYF
D gene: .
J gene: TRBJ2-5
clone size: .
V gene: TRBV11-2

CDR3 DNA: TGTGCCGGCAGCCGGACAGAGGTGGTTGTGCCCCAGCATTTT
CDR3 protein: CAGSRTEVVVPQHF
D gene: .
J gene: TRBJ1-5
clone size: few
V gene: TRBV21-1

CDR3 DNA: TGCGCCAGCAGGGACAGGGGTGGCACAGAGACCCAGTACTTC
CDR3 protein: CASRDRGGTETQYF
D gene: TRBD1
J gene: TRBJ2-5
clone size: .
V gene: TRBV5-1

CDR3 DNA: TGTGCCAGCAGTTACTCGGACAGGCCATCCGAGACCCAGTACTTC
CDR3 protein: CASSYSDRPSETQYF
D gene: TRBD1
J gene: TRBJ2-5
clone size: few
V gene: TRBV6-2/TRBV6-3

CDR3 DNA: TGTGCCAGCAGTTACATGATCGGGACAGGCTATGGCTACACCTTC
CDR3 protein: CASSYMIGTGYGYTF
D gene: TRBD1
J gene: TRBJ1-2
clone size: .
V gene: TRBV6-5

CDR3 DNA: TGCAGCGTTGTTCGGGATACCTACGAGCAGTACTTC
CDR3 protein: CSVVRDTYEQYF
D gene: .
J gene: TRBJ2-7
clone size: many
V gene: TRBV29-1

CDR3 DNA: TGTGCCAGCAGCTTGGGACAGGGGGGGAACACTGAAGCTTTCTTT
CDR3 protein: CASSLGQGGNTEAFF
D gene: TRBD1
J gene: TRBJ1-1
clone size: few
V gene: TRBV7-9

CDR3 DNA: TGTGCCAGCAGCTGGACTCTGCGGGAGACCCAGTACTTC
CDR3 protein: CASSWTLRETQYF
D gene: .
J gene: TRBJ2-5
clone size: many
V gene: TRBV6-1

CDR3 DNA: TGCAGTGCTAGAAGCGTAAAAGGGGACAGGGGAATCGAGACCCAGTACTTC
CDR3 protein: CSARSVKGDRGIETQYF
D gene: TRBD1
J gene: TRBJ2-5
clone size: .
V gene: TRBV20-1

CDR3 DNA: TGCAGTGCTATAGGCGGCCTCCGGACGGATGGGGAGACCCAGTACTTC
CDR3 protein: CSAIGGLRTDGETQYF
D gene: .
J gene: TRBJ2-5
clone size: .
V gene: TRBV20-1

CDR3 DNA: TGCAGTGCTAGCGGGGAACGCTATGGCTACACCTTC
CDR3 protein: CSASGERYGYTF
D gene: .
J gene: TRBJ1-2
clone size: many
V gene: TRBV20-1

CDR3 DNA: TGTGCCAGCAGCATTCAAGCGGGAGGAGTGAATGAGCAGTTCTTC
CDR3 protein: CASSIQAGGVNEQFF
D gene: TRBD2
J gene: TRBJ2-1
clone size: few
V gene: TRBV9

CDR3 DNA: TGTGCCAGCAGCGTATCTGCTGAGCCTCACCTTAATTCACCCCTCCACTTT
CDR3 protein: CASSVSAEPHLNSPLHF
D gene: .
J gene: TRBJ1-6
clone size: .
V gene: TRBV9

CDR3 DNA: TGTGCCAGCAGTTCTCGAGGACGGAGCTACGAGCAGTACTTC
CDR3 protein: CASSSRGRSYEQYF
D gene: .
J gene: TRBJ2-7
clone size: many
V gene: TRBV6-2/TRBV6-3

CDR3 DNA: TGTGCCGGCAGCTTAGCGTCCTTGGGGATAGACTACACCTTC
CDR3 protein: CAGSLASLGIDYTF
D gene: .
J gene: TRBJ1-2
clone size: .
V gene: TRBV5-5

CDR3 DNA: TGTGCCAGCCATAAGAGGCCGGCCTCTGGAAACACCATATATTTT
CDR3 protein: CASHKRPASGNTIYF
D gene: .
J gene: TRBJ1-3
clone size: few
V gene: TRBV28

CDR3 DNA: TGCAGTGCTAGAGATAATCGGGGGGCCGGGGAGCTGTTTTTT
CDR3 protein: CSARDNRGAGELFF
D gene: TRBD2
J gene: TRBJ2-2
clone size: .
V gene: TRBV20-1

CDR3 DNA: TGTGCCAGTAGTACCCGACGGGCGAACACCGGGGAGCTGTTTTTT
CDR3 protein: CASSTRRANTGELFF
D gene: .
J gene: TRBJ2-2
clone size: .
V gene: TRBV19

CDR3 DNA: TGTGCCACCAGTGATAGGACTAGCGGCACCGGGGAGCTGTTTTTT
CDR3 protein: CATSDRTSGTGELFF
D gene: TRBD2
J gene: TRBJ2-2
clone size: few
V gene: TRBV24-1